Listed below are T cell receptor beta chains from one sample, sequenced in a study of cytomegalovirus exposure and HLA in healthy donors. Method: immunoSEQ multiplex PCR; TCRdb's copy keeps in-frame clones and lacks some. The sample contains fewer than 120,000 clones, 70% to 85% of which appear only once. Material: PBMCs. The receptors come from a man aged 30 to 45 in good health and CMV-seropositive. Each CDR3 is given with its conserved first and last residue. A D gene is named only where the DNA matches it firmly. Clone sizes are given selectively: once, few, many, or a class where the clone is expanded.

d_gene	len	abundance	v_gene	j_gene	CDR3nt	CDR3aa
TRBD2	14	-	TRBV27	TRBJ2-5	TGTGCCAGCAGTTTACTAGCGGGGGTAGAGACCCAGTACTTC	CASSLLAGVETQYF
-	15	-	TRBV4-2	TRBJ2-7	TGTGCCAGCAGCCAAGGGCGGGCCGGGTCCTACGAGCAGTACTTC	CASSQGRAGSYEQYF
TRBD2	15	-	TRBV6-6	TRBJ2-3	TGTGCCAGCAGTACGGGACTAGCGGCCACAGATACGCAGTATTTT	CASSTGLAATDTQYF
TRBD2	13	-	TRBV7-9	TRBJ2-3	TGTGCCCTTAGCGGGGGGCGGGGAGATACGCAGTATTTT	CALSGGRGDTQYF
TRBD2	16	-	TRBV27	TRBJ2-3	TGTGCCAGCAGTCCATGGGCGGGGGGGAACACAGATACGCAGTATTTT	CASSPWAGGNTDTQYF
-	13	-	TRBV10-3	TRBJ1-4	TGTGCCACCCGCGGGGTAGCAGATGAAAAACTGTTTTTT	CATRGVADEKLFF
TRBD2	16	-	TRBV19	TRBJ2-3	TGTGCCAGTAGTAAAATAGCGGGGGGGAGGACAGATACGCAGTATTTT	CASSKIAGGRTDTQYF
-	13	-	TRBV7-2	TRBJ1-6	TGTGCCAGCAGCCCGGGACAAAATTCACCTCTCCACTTT	CASSPGQNSPLHF
TRBD1	15	-	TRBV6-5	TRBJ2-7	TGTGCCAGCAGCTATATGGGGACAGGGGAGTACGAGCAGTACTTC	CASSYMGTGEYEQYF
TRBD2	15	-	TRBV18	TRBJ2-3	TGTGCCAGCTCACCCCGACTAGCGGGGGAAGATACGCAGTATTTT	CASSPRLAGEDTQYF
TRBD1	14	once	TRBV2	TRBJ1-4	TGTGCCAGCTTACGGGACAGGGGCAATGAAAAACTGTTTTTT	CASLRDRGNEKLFF
-	18	-	TRBV19	TRBJ1-6	TGTGCCAGTAGTTTAGGTAGCCGACGGAGCTCCTATAATTCACCCCTCCACTTT	CASSLGSRRSSYNSPLHF
-	17	-	TRBV23-1	TRBJ1-2	TGCGCCAGCAGCCCGACGAATCCGACACGGGAAAACTATGGCTACACCTTC	CASSPTNPTRENYGYTF
TRBD1	14	-	TRBV6-6	TRBJ1-1	TGTGCCAGCAGTACCGGGACAGGGGCCACTGAAGCTTTCTTT	CASSTGTGATEAFF
-	13	-	TRBV7-6	TRBJ2-7	TGTGCCAGCAGCTTAGACAGGAACTACGAGCAGTACTTC	CASSLDRNYEQYF
TRBD1	14	-	TRBV19	TRBJ1-2	TGTGCCAGTAATATAGGACAGGGATCTCGCGGCTACACCTTC	CASNIGQGSRGYTF
TRBD1	15	-	TRBV9	TRBJ2-5	TGTGCCAGCAGCGTCGAGGGGGCATTTCAGAAGACCCAGTACTTC	CASSVEGAFQKTQYF
-	16	-	TRBV6-6	TRBJ2-1	TGTGCCAGCAGTTCCACGGGGAACCCCTCCTACAATGAGCAGTTCTTC	CASSSTGNPSYNEQFF
-	13	-	TRBV5-1	TRBJ2-7	TGCGCCAGCAGCTCAGCAGGGGCCTACGAGCAGTACTTC	CASSSAGAYEQYF
TRBD1	15	-	TRBV19	TRBJ2-7	TGTGCCAGTAGTATTACGGGACAGGGGGCTTACGAGCAGTACTTC	CASSITGQGAYEQYF
-	15	once	TRBV9	TRBJ2-1	TGTGCCAGCAGCCCACGGGACTTATCCTACAATGAGCAGTTCTTC	CASSPRDLSYNEQFF
-	14	-	TRBV5-8	TRBJ1-2	TGTGCCAGCAGCTTGGAGGCAGGGGTCAGTGGCTACACCTTC	CASSLEAGVSGYTF
TRBD1	13	-	TRBV11-2	TRBJ2-7	TGTGCCAGCAGCTTGGGCAGGGGGCGCGAGCAGTACTTC	CASSLGRGREQYF
TRBD1	16	-	TRBV5-6	TRBJ2-7	TGTGCCAGCAGCTTGGCGGCAGGGGGCTTCTCCTACGAGCAGTACTTC	CASSLAAGGFSYEQYF
TRBD2	17	-	TRBV19	TRBJ2-3	TGTGCCAGTAGTATGGGACTAGCGGGGCTCAACACAGATACGCAGTATTTT	CASSMGLAGLNTDTQYF
-	13	-	TRBV30	TRBJ1-2	TGTGCCTGGAGGGTAGGGGGAAACTATGGCTACACCTTC	CAWRVGGNYGYTF
-	12	-	TRBV6-1	TRBJ1-1	TGTGCCAGCAGTGCCAGGGGTGCTGAAGCTTTCTTT	CASSARGAEAFF